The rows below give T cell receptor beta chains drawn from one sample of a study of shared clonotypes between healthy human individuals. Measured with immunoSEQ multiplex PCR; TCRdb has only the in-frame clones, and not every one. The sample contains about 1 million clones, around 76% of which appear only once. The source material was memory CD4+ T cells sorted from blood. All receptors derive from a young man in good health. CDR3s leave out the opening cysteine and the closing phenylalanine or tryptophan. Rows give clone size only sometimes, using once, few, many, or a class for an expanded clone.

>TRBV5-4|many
ASSLPTGGRTEAF
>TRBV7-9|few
ASSLVAADPRHEQY
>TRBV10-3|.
AISRPGSYEQY
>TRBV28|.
ASGYWTANTEAF
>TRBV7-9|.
ASSLGQTMNTEAF
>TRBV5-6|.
ASSLVTVANGYT
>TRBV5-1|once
ASSSGTGRKVVEQY
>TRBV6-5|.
ASTGGGLTSGTQY
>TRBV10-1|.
ASSETYTGELF
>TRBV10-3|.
AISEQGMTGNTIY
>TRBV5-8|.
ASSLPGLDKLF
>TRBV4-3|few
ASSQEQGLGSPLH
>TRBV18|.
ASSPGLAGGEQY
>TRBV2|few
ASNAGVIVDTQY
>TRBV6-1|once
ASSEGYSNSPLH
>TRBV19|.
ASSAGSDDYGYT
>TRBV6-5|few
ASSYLAVRQWDEQY
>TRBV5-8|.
ASSLLTSVATQY
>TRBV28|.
ASSLVGEGYT
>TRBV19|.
ASSIGRSSYNSPLH
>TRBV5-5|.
ASSLLDDGGAEAF
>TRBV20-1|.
SVWANTEAF
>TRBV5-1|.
ASSLEAGLGEQF
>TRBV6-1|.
ASRTGDSPLH
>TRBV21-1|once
ASSKDASAGGKGNEQF
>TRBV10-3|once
AIAGRAGGRTDTQY
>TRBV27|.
ARAGQHPYEQY
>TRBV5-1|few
ASSLALSWETQY
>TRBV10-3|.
AISASTGGSGNTIY
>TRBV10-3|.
AISESRGDAEQF
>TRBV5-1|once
ASRELWQYTYEQY
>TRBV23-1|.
ASSQSRKQWWGTDTQY
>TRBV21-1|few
ARRSGTSGRKCEQY
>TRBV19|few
ASSKGQGRDEQY
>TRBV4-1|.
ASSQGISGANVLT
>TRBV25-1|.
ASSESLGRANTEAF
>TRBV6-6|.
ASSYEQGPLH
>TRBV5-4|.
ASSSSAGKGGETQY
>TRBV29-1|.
SVGDSTGSGEY
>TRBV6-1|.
ASTGTGANYGYT
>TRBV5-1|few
ASSLGTGASYEQY
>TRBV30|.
AWPTGYGYT
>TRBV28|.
ASSKGGAMANEKLF
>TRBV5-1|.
ASSEGLAGGTGELF
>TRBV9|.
ASSVNGMDQPQH
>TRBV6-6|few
ASTTEINYGYT
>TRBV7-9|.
ASSLAGTYGYT
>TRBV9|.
ASSVGGLTKETQY